A selection of T cell receptor beta chains follows, all from one sample in a study of blood T cell repertoires in COVID-19. The protocol was immunoSEQ multiplex PCR, while the TCRdb copy is restricted to in-frame clones and leaves out a portion. The sample holds over 85,000 clones, approximately 86% seen once. Sequenced sample: peripheral blood. These receptors originate from a male donor with acute or convalescent COVID-19. Both conserved end residues are part of each CDR3. D genes are given only for firm matches. Where a row states a size, it is once, few, many or the class of an expanded clone; other rows omit it.

j_call d_call clone_size v_call cdr3_aa cdr3_nt
TRBJ1-5 TRBD1 NA TRBV19 CASSGTGGNQPQHF TGTGCCAGTAGCGGGACAGGGGGCAATCAGCCCCAGCATTTT
TRBJ1-5 NA NA TRBV6-2/TRBV6-3 CASSPQQGQPQHF TGTGCCAGCAGCCCACAACAGGGTCAGCCCCAGCATTTT
TRBJ2-7 TRBD1 NA TRBV5-1 CASSLAVAGGPYEQYF TGCGCCAGCAGCTTGGCCGTGGCAGGGGGACCGTACGAGCAGTACTTC
TRBJ2-1 TRBD2 NA TRBV9 CASSVMAGGYSYNEQFF TGTGCCAGCAGCGTAATGGCGGGGGGGTACTCCTACAATGAGCAGTTCTTC
TRBJ1-5 TRBD1 few TRBV19 CASSFTGDRVQPQHF TGTGCCAGTAGTTTTACCGGGGACAGGGTACAGCCCCAGCATTTT
TRBJ1-4 NA NA TRBV28 CASSSNRDDEKLFF TGTGCCAGCAGTTCGAACAGGGATGACGAAAAACTGTTTTTT
TRBJ2-7 TRBD2 NA TRBV7-2 CASSPSLAGASYEQYF TGTGCCAGCAGCCCCTCACTAGCGGGGGCCTCCTACGAGCAGTACTTC
TRBJ2-1 NA NA TRBV5-1 CASSLDAGNEQFF TGCGCCAGCAGCTTGGACGCGGGCAATGAGCAGTTCTTC
TRBJ1-1 NA once TRBV11-2 CASSPTGPRATEAFF TGTGCCAGCAGCCCAACGGGCCCCAGGGCTACTGAAGCTTTCTTT
TRBJ2-1 TRBD1 NA TRBV19 CASSTSGTGPYNEQFF TGTGCCAGTAGTACGAGCGGGACAGGGCCCTACAATGAGCAGTTCTTC
TRBJ2-3 TRBD2 NA TRBV18 CASSPAGGTDTQYF TGTGCCAGCTCACCTGCGGGGGGCACAGATACGCAGTATTTT
TRBJ2-1 TRBD2 once TRBV19 CASSITSGGHNEQFF TGTGCCAGTAGTATTACTAGCGGGGGCCACAATGAGCAGTTCTTC
TRBJ1-6 NA NA TRBV27 CASSYKPQGNSPLHF TGTGCCAGCAGCTACAAACCCCAGGGGAATTCACCCCTCCACTTT
TRBJ1-1 TRBD1 NA TRBV11-1 CASSFSTGDTEAFF TGTGCCAGCAGCTTTTCGACAGGGGACACTGAAGCTTTCTTT
TRBJ1-4 TRBD1 NA TRBV7-9 CASSSRDRQNEKLFF TGTGCCAGCAGCTCCAGGGACAGGCAGAATGAAAAACTGTTTTTT
TRBJ2-4 NA NA TRBV19 CASNGRDTKNIQYF TGTGCCAGTAACGGTAGGGACACAAAAAACATTCAGTACTTC
TRBJ1-1 NA NA TRBV6-2/TRBV6-3 CASSYIRGPTLEAFF TGTGCCAGCAGTTATATTAGAGGGCCGACCCTTGAGGCTTTCTTT
TRBJ2-7 NA once TRBV19 CASSPGRISSYEQYF TGTGCCAGTAGTCCGGGGAGGATAAGCTCCTACGAGCAGTACTTC
TRBJ2-5 TRBD2 NA TRBV5-1 CASSLSSGGAVGETQYF TGCGCCAGCAGCTTGTCGAGCGGGGGGGCCGTAGGGGAGACCCAGTACTTC
TRBJ1-2 TRBD1 NA TRBV27 CASRYRPQGWYGYTF TGTGCCAGCAGATACCGCCCACAGGGGTGGTATGGCTACACCTTC
TRBJ1-2 TRBD1 NA TRBV29-1 CSVEEPGQVYGYTF TGCAGCGTTGAAGAACCGGGACAGGTCTATGGCTACACCTTC
TRBJ1-2 TRBD1 NA TRBV6-5 CASSRQGDGNYGYTF TGTGCCAGCAGTCGACAGGGGGACGGGAACTATGGCTACACCTTC